This T cell receptor (beta chain) was obtained from a study of blood T cell repertoires in COVID-19. Study as a whole: Some COVID-19 samples were acute and others convalescent; all came from the United States, Italy and Spain. Sample material is recorded as cDNA or gDNA derived from T cells, B-cell-depleted T cells, or PBMCs.

This clone was seen more than once but under ten times. Distinct nucleotide sequences in the sample also encode this CDR3. Under the authors' procedure: Reference gene primer amplification in the assay estimated nucleated cell counts. Profiled with immunoSEQ multiplex PCR; TCRdb holds only in-frame clones, not every one. V and J calls and clone size are copied from that table; D and trimming were computed from the DNA. The table shows roughly 250,000 clones, with approximately 85% occurring only once. V dropped 1 base and J dropped 0 bases, with 6 bases sitting between them. CDR1 MNHNS and CDR2 SASEGT come from the germline V gene. The CDR3 has 14 residues.

This sequence was found in a woman between 70 and 85 years old with acute or convalescent COVID-19. This rearrangement joins TRBV6-1 to TRBJ1-1, with D hard to call. Sample: peripheral blood. The CDR3 DNA follows: TGTGCCAGCAGTGAAGGCGGGATGAACACTGAAGCTTTCTTT. The encoded protein is CASSEGGMNTEAFF.